This TCR beta chain was recorded in a study of blood T cell repertoires in COVID-19. The protocol was immunoSEQ multiplex PCR, while the TCRdb copy is restricted to in-frame clones and leaves out a portion. The top ten clones hold about 9.8% of a sample with about 280,000 clones, around 90% of them seen once. The source of this sequence is a young man with active or convalescent COVID-19. Material for sequencing was peripheral blood.

CDR3 DNA: TGTGCCAGTAGTATCCGCGGGGCAGGGCTAAGCAATCAGCCCCAGCATTTT. Protein product: CASSIRGAGLSNQPQHF. This chain links TRBV19 with TRBJ1-5, with D maybe TRBD1 (5 bases). This CDR3 comprises 17 residues. Germline V gene sequence: CDR1 LNHDA, CDR2 SQIVND (reference sequence). V lost 3 bases, J lost 1 base, and 16 bases lay in between.